A single sample gave rise to the 5 T cell receptor beta chains below, sequenced in a study of blood T cell repertoires in COVID-19. Assay: immunoSEQ multiplex PCR; the TCRdb copy retains only in-frame clones and omits some. The sample lists tens of thousands of clones, 75% to 95% occurring once. The specimen was peripheral blood. The origin of the receptors is a woman in her forties or fifties in a cohort sampled during active COVID-19.

The J gene is TRBJ2-4, the V gene TRBV24-1; weak D call: TRBD2 (7 bases). The germline V gene encodes CDR1 KGHDR and CDR2 SFDVKD. With 5 bases removed from V and 7 bases from J, the gap between germline ends came to 17 bases. The CDR3 extends over 15 amino acids. This chain's CDR3 is CATSVNRGGMNIQYF. CDR3 bases: TGTGCCACCAGTGTAAATAGGGGGGGGATGAACATTCAGTACTTC.

This clone was observed a handful of times. The CDR3 coding sequence is TGTGCCAGCAGTCAGAACTATGGCTACACCTTC. As protein: CASSQNYGYTF. The genes are TRBV25-1 and TRBJ1-2; no reliable D call. The CDR3 contains 11 residues. V lost 5 bases to trimming and J lost 2 bases, with 3 bases between them. Per the germline V gene, CDR1 is MGHDK and CDR2 is SYGVNS.

This rearrangement joins TRBV10-1 to TRBJ2-1; D gene ambiguous. Trimming left V 11 bases short and J 7 bases short, with 9 bases between. CDR1 and CDR2 (germline): WNHNN, SYGVQD (reference sequence). This CDR3 region has 10 residues. The CDR3 nucleotides read TGCGCCCCGAACGGGAATGAGCAGTTCTTC. It translates to CAPNGNEQFF.

The rearrangement joins TRBV11-2 to TRBJ1-2; 7 bases line up with TRBD1. This CDR3 spans 15 amino acids. The V and J ends lost 1 base and 3 bases, in that order; junction bases with no gene match: 5. Germline V gene sequence: CDR1 SGHAT, CDR2 FQNNGV. The CDR3 is CASSLGEGGHYGYTF. CDR3 nucleotide sequence: TGTGCCAGCAGCTTAGGGGAAGGGGGCCACTATGGCTACACCTTC. Full variable domain (outside the CDR3, taken from reference TRBV11-2 and TRBJ1-2): EAGVAQSPRYKIIEKRQSVAFWCNPISGHATLYWYQQILGQGPKLLIQFQNNGVVDDSQLPKDRFSAERLKGVDSTLKIQPAKLEDSAVYLCASSLGEGGHYGYTFGSGTRLTVV.

The rearrangement joins TRBV7-9 to TRBJ1-6, with a tentative D call TRBD1 (6 bases). The CDR3 runs 17 residues. Germline V gene data show CDR1 as SEHNR and CDR2 as FQNEAQ (reference sequence). The V gene lost 4 bases and the J gene lost 8 bases, with 21 bases spanning the gap. CDR3 DNA: TGTGCCAGCAGCTCTATATATATAGAGGGGGTTGATTCACCCCTCCACTTT. It specifies CASSSIYIEGVDSPLHF.